Listed here is a single T cell receptor (beta chain). Per germline, CDR1 LNHNV and CDR2 YYDKDF (reference sequence). The CDR3 spans 15 residues. The germline V and J ends were trimmed by 0 bases and 5 bases, with 12 bases remaining between them. These data are taken from a study of cytomegalovirus exposure and HLA in healthy donors. The study ran its PCR with 60 Vbeta and 13 Jbeta primers. Measured with immunoSEQ multiplex PCR; TCRdb has only the in-frame clones, and not every one. The sample lists tens of thousands of clones; approximately 68% were seen once. Sequencing input: PBMCs. This clonotype was obtained from a woman under 40 in good health and CMV-seronegative. The chain recombines TRBV15 with TRBJ2-3; D is possibly TRBD1 (7 bases). The CDR3 DNA reads as TGTGCCACCAGCAGAGATTCCAGGGGGGTAGATACGCAGTATTTT. Residues: CATSRDSRGVDTQYF.